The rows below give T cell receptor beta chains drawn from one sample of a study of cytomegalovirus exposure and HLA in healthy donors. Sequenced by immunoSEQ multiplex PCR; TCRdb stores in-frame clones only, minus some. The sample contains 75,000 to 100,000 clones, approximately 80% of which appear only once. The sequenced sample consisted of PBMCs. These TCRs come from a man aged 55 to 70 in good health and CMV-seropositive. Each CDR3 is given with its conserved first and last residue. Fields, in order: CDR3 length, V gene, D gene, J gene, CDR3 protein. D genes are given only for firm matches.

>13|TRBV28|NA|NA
CASKKSGTYEQYF
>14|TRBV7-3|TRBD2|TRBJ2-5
CASSPGRGGETQYF
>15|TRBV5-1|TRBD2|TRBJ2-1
CASSLATSGYNEQFF
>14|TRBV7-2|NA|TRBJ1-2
CASSLGQPNYGYTF
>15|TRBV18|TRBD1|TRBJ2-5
CASSAITGVQETQYF
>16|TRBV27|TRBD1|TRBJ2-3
CASSLSRDRGGNTQYF
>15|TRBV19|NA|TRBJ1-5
CASNNRRIINQPQHF
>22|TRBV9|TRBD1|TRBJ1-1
CASSTTNGWDRDHLRSNTEAFF
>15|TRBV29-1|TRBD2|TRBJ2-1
CSVLGLAGEYNEQFF
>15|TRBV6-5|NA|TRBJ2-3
CASSRPSGSTDTQYF
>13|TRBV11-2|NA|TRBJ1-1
CASSLTGNTEAFF
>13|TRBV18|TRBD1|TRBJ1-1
CASSQTGFTEAFF
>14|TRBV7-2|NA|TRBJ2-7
CATGRTGGSYEQYF
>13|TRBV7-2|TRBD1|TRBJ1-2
CASSLRDRDGYTF
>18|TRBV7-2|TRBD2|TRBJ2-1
CASSLGLAGVRSYNEQFF
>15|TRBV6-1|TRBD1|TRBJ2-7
CASSSQRTGSYEQYF
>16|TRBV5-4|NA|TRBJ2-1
CASSLGGGTAYNEQFF
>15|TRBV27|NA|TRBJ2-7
CASSLSSGTKYEQYF
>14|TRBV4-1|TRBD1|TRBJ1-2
CASSNRDRGQGYTF
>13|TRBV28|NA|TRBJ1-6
CASSLTGSSPLHF
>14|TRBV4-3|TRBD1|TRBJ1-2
CASSQGQGADGYTF
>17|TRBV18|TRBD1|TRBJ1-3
CASSPGTGHSSGNTIYF
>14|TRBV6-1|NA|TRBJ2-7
CASTGTFSSYEQYF
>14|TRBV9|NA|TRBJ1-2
CASSVAAGDYGYTF
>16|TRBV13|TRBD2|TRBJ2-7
CASSPRWTSGGYEQYF
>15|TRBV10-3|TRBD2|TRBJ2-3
CAISESGGGRDTQYF
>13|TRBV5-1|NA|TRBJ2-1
CASSLDLANEQFF
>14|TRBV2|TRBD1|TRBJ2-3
CASSVGTVGDTQYF
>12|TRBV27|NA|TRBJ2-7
CASSPQGGEQYF
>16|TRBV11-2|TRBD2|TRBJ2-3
CASSSGLAGNTDTQYF
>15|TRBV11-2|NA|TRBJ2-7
CASSLDPGGVYEQYF
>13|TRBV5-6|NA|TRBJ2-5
CASSFGSEKTQYF
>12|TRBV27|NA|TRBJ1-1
CASQTGNTEAFF
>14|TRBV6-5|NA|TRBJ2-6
CASMEDSGANVLTF
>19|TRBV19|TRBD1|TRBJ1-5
CASSPRTGRWSYSNQPQHF
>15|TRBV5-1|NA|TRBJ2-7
CASSSQGWTAYEQYF
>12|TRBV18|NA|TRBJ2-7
CASSSLSYEQYF
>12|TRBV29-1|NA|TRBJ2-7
CSVEFGTYEQYF
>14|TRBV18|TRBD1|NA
CASSPTGDTYEQYF
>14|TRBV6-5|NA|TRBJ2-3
CASSPSGGTDTQYF
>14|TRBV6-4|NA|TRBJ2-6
CASSAGTGANVLTF
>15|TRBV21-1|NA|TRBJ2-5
CASSIRTSGEETQYF
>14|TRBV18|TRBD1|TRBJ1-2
CASSKGQESLGYTF
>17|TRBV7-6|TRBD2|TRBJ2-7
CASSPGTSGGEGYEQYF
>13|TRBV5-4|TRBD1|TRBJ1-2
CASTYDRGYGYTF
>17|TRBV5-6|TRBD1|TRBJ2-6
CASSLRTGRPGANVLTF
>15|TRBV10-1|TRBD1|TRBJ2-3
CASSPGTGITDTQYF
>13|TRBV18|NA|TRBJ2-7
CASSPPSSYEQYF
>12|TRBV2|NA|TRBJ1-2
CASSGDSFGYTF
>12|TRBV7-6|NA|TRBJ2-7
CASSLRRNEQYF
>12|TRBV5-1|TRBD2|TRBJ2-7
CASSSPGGEQYF
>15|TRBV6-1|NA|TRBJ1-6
CASIVGPYGNSPLHF
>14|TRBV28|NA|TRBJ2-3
CASSPGDSTDTQYF
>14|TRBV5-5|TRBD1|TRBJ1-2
CASSRMTGGYGYTF
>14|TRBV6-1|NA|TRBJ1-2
CASSEDGGSYGYTF
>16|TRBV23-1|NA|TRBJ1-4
CASSQPRAWEREKLFF
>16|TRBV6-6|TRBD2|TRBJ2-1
CASSYSSGAIYNEQFF
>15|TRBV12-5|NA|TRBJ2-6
CASGPGRSGANVLTF
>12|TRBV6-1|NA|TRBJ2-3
CASSDFTDTQYF
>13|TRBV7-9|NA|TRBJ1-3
CAEAAGSGNTIYF